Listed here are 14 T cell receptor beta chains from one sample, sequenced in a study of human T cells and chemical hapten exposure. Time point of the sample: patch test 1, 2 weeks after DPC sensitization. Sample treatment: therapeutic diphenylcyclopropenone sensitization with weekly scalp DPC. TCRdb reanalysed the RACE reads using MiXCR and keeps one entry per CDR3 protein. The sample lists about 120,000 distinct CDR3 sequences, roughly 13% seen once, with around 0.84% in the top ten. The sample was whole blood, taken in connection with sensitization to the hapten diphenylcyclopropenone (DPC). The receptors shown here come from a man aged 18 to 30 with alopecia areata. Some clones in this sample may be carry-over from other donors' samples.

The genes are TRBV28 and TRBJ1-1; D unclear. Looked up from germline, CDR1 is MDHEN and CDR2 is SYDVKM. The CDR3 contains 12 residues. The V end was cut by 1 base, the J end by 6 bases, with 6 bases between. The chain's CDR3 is CASSLYGAEAFF. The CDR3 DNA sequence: TGTGCCAGCAGTTTATACGGAGCTGAAGCTTTCTTT.

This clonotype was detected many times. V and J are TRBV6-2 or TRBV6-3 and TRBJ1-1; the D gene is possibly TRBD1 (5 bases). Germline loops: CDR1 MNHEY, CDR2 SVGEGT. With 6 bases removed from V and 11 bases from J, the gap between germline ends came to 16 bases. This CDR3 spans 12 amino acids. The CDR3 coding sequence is TGTGCCAGCAGCCGGGACCTCGGGGACGCTTTCTTT. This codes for CASSRDLGDAFF.

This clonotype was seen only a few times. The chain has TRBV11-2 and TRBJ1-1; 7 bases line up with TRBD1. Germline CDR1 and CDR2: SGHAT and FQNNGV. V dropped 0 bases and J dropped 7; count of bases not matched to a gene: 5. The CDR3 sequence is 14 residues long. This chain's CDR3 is CASSLDPGGSEAFF. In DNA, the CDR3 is TGTGCCAGCAGCTTAGATCCAGGGGGGAGTGAAGCTTTCTTT. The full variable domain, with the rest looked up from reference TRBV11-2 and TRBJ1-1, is EAGVAQSPRYKIIEKRQSVAFWCNPISGHATLYWYQQILGQGPKLLIQFQNNGVVDDSQLPKDRFSAERLKGVDSTLKIQPAKLEDSAVYLCASSLDPGGSEAFFGQGTRLTVV.

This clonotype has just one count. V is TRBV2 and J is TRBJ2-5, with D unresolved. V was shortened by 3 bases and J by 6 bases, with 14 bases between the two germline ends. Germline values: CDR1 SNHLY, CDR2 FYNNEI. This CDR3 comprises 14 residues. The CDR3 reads CASSDLLLGKTQYF. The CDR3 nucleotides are TGTGCCAGCAGTGACCTACTCCTCGGAAAGACCCAGTACTTC.

In DNA, the CDR3 is TGTGCCAGCAGCTTAGGGGGATTTCCTGAAGCTTTCTTT. Amino acids: CASSLGGFPEAFF. The rearrangement links TRBV7-8 to TRBJ1-1; D ambiguous. In germline, CDR1 is SGHVS, CDR2 FQNEAQ. The CDR3 extends over 13 amino acids. V lost 1 base to trimming and J lost 6 bases, with 9 bases between them.

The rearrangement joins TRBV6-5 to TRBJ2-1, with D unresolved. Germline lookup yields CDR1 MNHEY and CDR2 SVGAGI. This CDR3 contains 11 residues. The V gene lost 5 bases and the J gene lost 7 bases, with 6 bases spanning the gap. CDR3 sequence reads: CASSGNNEQFF. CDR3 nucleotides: TGTGCCAGCAGTGGGAATAATGAGCAGTTCTTC.

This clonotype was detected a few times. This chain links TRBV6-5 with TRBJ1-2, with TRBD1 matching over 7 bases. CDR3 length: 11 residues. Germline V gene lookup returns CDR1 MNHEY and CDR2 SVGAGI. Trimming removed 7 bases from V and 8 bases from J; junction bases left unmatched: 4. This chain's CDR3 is CASTQGGGYTF. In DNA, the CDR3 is TGTGCCAGCACCCAAGGGGGCGGCTACACCTTC.

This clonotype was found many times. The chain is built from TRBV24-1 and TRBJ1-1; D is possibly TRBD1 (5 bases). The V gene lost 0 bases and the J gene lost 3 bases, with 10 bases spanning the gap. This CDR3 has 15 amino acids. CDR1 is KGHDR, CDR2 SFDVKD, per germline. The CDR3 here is CATSDLGARDTEAFF. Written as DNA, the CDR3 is TGTGCCACCAGTGATTTGGGGGCCCGGGACACTGAAGCTTTCTTT.

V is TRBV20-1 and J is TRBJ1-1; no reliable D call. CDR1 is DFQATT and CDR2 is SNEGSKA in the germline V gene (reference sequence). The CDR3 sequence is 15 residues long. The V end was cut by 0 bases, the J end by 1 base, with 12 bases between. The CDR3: CSARDRIQPNTEAFF. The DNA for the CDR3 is TGCAGTGCTAGAGACCGGATACAACCGAACACTGAAGCTTTCTTT.

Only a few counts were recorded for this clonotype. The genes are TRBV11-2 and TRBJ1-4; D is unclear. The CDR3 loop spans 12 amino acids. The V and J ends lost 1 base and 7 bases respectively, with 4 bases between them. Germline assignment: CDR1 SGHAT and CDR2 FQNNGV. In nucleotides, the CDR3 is TGTGCCAGCAGCTTAGCACGTGAAAAACTGTTTTTT. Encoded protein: CASSLAREKLFF. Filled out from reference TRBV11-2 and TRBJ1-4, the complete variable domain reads EAGVAQSPRYKIIEKRQSVAFWCNPISGHATLYWYQQILGQGPKLLIQFQNNGVVDDSQLPKDRFSAERLKGVDSTLKIQPAKLEDSAVYLCASSLAREKLFFGSGTQLSVL.

CDR3 residues: CASSLTGRGRNYGYTF. CDR3 nucleotides: TGTGCCAGCAGCCTAACCGGCAGGGGAAGGAACTATGGCTACACCTTC. The chain links TRBV7-8 to TRBJ1-2; maybe TRBD1 (6 bases). Germline V gene sequence: CDR1 SGHVS, CDR2 FQNEAQ. There are 16 residues in the CDR3. The V and J ends lost 5 bases and 2 bases respectively, with 18 bases between them.

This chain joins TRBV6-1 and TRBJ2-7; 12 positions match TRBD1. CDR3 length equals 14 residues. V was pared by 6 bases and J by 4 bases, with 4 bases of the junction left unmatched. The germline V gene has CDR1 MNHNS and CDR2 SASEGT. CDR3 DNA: TGTGCCAGCAGGGGACAGGGGGCACGTTACGAGCAGTACGTC. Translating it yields CASRGQGARYEQYV.

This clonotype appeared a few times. The CDR3 reads CATATAFSYF. CDR3 DNA sequence: TGCGCCACAGCCACGGCCTTTTCGTATTTT. This sequence joins TRBV10-2 and TRBJ2-3; the D is unclear. This CDR3 spans 10 amino acids. Germline assignment: CDR1 WSHSY and CDR2 SAAADI. Between the trimmed V and J ends, which lost 10 bases and 14 bases, there was a span of 16 bases.

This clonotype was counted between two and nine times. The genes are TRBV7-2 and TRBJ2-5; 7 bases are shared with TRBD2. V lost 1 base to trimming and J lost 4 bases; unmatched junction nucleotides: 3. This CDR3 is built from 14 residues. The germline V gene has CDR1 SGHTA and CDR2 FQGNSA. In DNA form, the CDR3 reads TGTGCCAGCAGCTTAGAGTGGGGGGGAGAGACCCAGTACTTC. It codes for CASSLEWGGETQYF. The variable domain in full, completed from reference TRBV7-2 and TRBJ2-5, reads GAGVSQSPSNKVTEKGKDVELRCDPISGHTALYWYRQSLGQGLEFLIYFQGNSAPDKSGLPSDRFSAERTGGSVSTLTIQRTQQEDSAVYLCASSLEWGGETQYFGPGTRLLVL.